One and the same sample provided the 20 T cell receptor beta chains below, sequenced in a study of T-cell memory formation after mild COVID-19. TCRdb processed the 5' RACE reads anew with MiXCR; each CDR3 protein has one entry. Among about 340,000 distinct CDR3 sequences listed, approximately 16% were seen once. The source material was PBMCs or a T cell subset sorted from them (not recorded which). The receptors come from a man younger than 35 who had mild COVID-19 (a few samples of this study predate the infection). Cell type and time point are not known.

In its sample, this clonotype was seen a few times. V and J are TRBV5-1 and TRBJ2-7; 7 bases map to TRBD1. From germline, CDR1 is SGHRS and CDR2 YFSETQ. The junction had 13 bases not matched to a gene; V was cut back by 1 base and J by 6 bases. The CDR3 runs 16 residues. DNA for the CDR3: TGCGCCAGCAGCTTGTTCTCCTCGCCCACAGGGGTCGAGCAGTACTTC. It specifies CASSLFSSPTGVEQYF. Drawing the rest from reference TRBV5-1 and TRBJ2-7, the complete variable domain is KAGVTQTPRYLIKTRGQQVTLSCSPISGHRSVSWYQQTPGQGLQFLFEYFSETQRNKGNFPGRFSGRQFSNSRSEMNVSTLELGDSALYLCASSLFSSPTGVEQYFGPGTRLTVT.

The J gene is TRBJ2-1, the V gene TRBV7-6; perhaps TRBD1 as D (6 bases). Between the trimmed V and J ends, which lost 0 bases and 8 bases, there was a span of 23 bases. Germline V gene lookup returns CDR1 SGHVS and CDR2 FNYEAQ. The CDR3 contains 18 residues. CDR3 protein: CASSLAEQGTREFDEQFF. The CDR3, as DNA: TGTGCCAGCAGCTTAGCGGAACAGGGTACTCGTGAGTTCGATGAGCAGTTCTTC.

This clonotype was detected only a few times. The gene calls are TRBV4-3 and TRBJ2-3; no firm D call. The CDR3 is 15 residues long. Trimming stripped 1 base from V and 0 bases from J, with 8 bases between. Germline CDR1 is LGHNA and CDR2 is YSLEER. CDR3 coding DNA: TGCGCCAGCAGCCAAGCCGGTTCTAGCACAGATACGCAGTATTTT. Its translation: CASSQAGSSTDTQYF.

The rearrangement uses TRBV5-5 and TRBJ2-7, with D uncertain. The length of the CDR3 is 16 residues. Trimming pared 0 bases from V and 3 bases from J, leaving 16 bases between. The germline gives CDR1 SGHKS, CDR2 YYEKEE (reference sequence). CDR3 in amino acids: CASSLAGNTSNYEQYF. CDR3 in DNA: TGTGCCAGCAGCTTGGCCGGTAATACTTCAAACTACGAGCAGTACTTC. Using reference TRBV5-5 and TRBJ2-7 for the parts outside the CDR3, the full variable domain is DAGVTQSPTHLIKTRGQQVTLRCSPISGHKSVSWYQQVLGQGPQFIFQYYEKEERGRGNFPDRFSARQFPNYSSELNVNALLLGDSALYLCASSLAGNTSNYEQYFGPGTRLTVT.

This clonotype was counted between two and nine times. The chain couples TRBV29-1 to TRBJ2-3, with 11 positions matching TRBD1. V was clipped by 7 bases and J by 0 bases; unmatched bases: 3. The CDR3 length is 14 residues. Germline CDR1 is SQVTM and CDR2 is ANQGSEA. The CDR3 protein is CSAGQGASTDTQYF. For the CDR3, the DNA is TGCAGCGCCGGACAGGGGGCTAGCACAGATACGCAGTATTTT.

The V gene is TRBV9, the J gene TRBJ2-5; a weak D match, TRBD1 (6 bases). The CDR3 has 15 amino acids. Germline assignment: CDR1 SGDLS and CDR2 YYNGEE. V was pared by 5 bases and J by 2 bases, with 16 bases between. This CDR3 is CASSIQGRGQETQYF. The CDR3 DNA reads as TGTGCCAGCAGTATACAGGGTCGAGGGCAAGAGACCCAGTACTTC.

The rearrangement links TRBV5-6 to TRBJ2-4; 9 bases agree with TRBD2. The J segment lost 11 bases and the V segment lost 3 bases, leaving 12 bases of the junction unmatched. Germline V lookup: CDR1 SGHDT, CDR2 YYEEEE. The CDR3 spans 15 residues. The CDR3 region is CASSWESGGPLVQYF. CDR3 coding DNA: TGTGCCAGCAGCTGGGAGAGCGGGGGGCCATTGGTTCAGTACTTC.

The chain couples TRBV5-4 to TRBJ2-7; 7 nucleotides align to TRBD1. Germline CDR1 and CDR2: SGHNT and YYREEE (reference sequence). This CDR3 is 14 amino acids long. V shed 0 bases and J 6 bases; nucleotides not matched to a gene: 6. The CDR3 loop is CASSLGRAGGEQYF. CDR3 nucleotides: TGTGCCAGCAGCTTGGGCCGGGCAGGGGGCGAGCAGTACTTC. Variable domain in full (rest from reference TRBV5-4 and TRBJ2-7): ETGVTQSPTHLIKTRGQQVTLRCSSQSGHNTVSWYQQALGQGPQFIFQYYREEENGRGNFPPRFSGLQFPNYSSELNVNALELDDSALYLCASSLGRAGGEQYFGPGTRLTVT.

The chain has TRBV6-5 and TRBJ2-1; D may correspond to TRBD1 or TRBD2 (6 bases each). The CDR3 loop spans 13 amino acids. Per the germline V gene, CDR1 is MNHEY and CDR2 is SVGAGI. The CDR3: CGIVWGAHNEQFF. The CDR3 DNA sequence: TGTGGGATCGTATGGGGGGCGCATAATGAGCAGTTCTTC.

The sample holds many counts of this clonotype. V gene TRBV20-1 combines with J gene TRBJ2-1, with 8 bases identical to TRBD2. V shed 6 bases and J 2 bases; nucleotides not matched to a gene: 9. Germline-derived CDR1 and CDR2 are DFQATT and SNEGSKA (reference sequence). The CDR3 is 15 amino acids. The CDR3 loop is CSARDGGGPYNEQFF. In DNA form, the CDR3 reads TGCAGTGCCCGAGACGGGGGGGGTCCCTACAATGAGCAGTTCTTC.

The chain has TRBV11-2 and TRBJ2-1; 10 positions agree with TRBD1. Trimming cost V 6 bases and J 5 bases; bases outside gene matches: 10. CDR3 length: 16 residues. In germline, CDR1 is SGHAT, CDR2 FQNNGV. CDR3 in DNA: TGTGCCAGCAGAACACCCGGGACAGGGGCTAACAATGAGCAGTTCTTC. As protein: CASRTPGTGANNEQFF.

This chain joins TRBV7-9 and TRBJ1-1; D uncertain. Germline loops: CDR1 SEHNR, CDR2 FQNEAQ (reference sequence). Trimming pared 2 bases from V and 5 bases from J, leaving 15 bases between. CDR3 length equals 15 residues. This CDR3 is CASSLRVLVWTEAFF. The CDR3, as DNA: TGTGCCAGCAGCTTACGGGTGTTGGTTTGGACTGAAGCTTTCTTT.

This clonotype occurred a few times. This chain joins TRBV25-1 and TRBJ2-5, with 7 nucleotides matching TRBD1. Trimming at V came to 1 base and at J to 5 bases, leaving 4 bases not matched to a gene. The germline V gene encodes CDR1 MGHDK and CDR2 SYGVNS. The CDR3 runs to 14 residues. CDR3 sequence: CASSESGTVETQYF. The CDR3 bases are TGTGCCAGCAGTGAATCCGGGACAGTCGAGACCCAGTACTTC.

This clonotype has a count of ten or more. The chain joins TRBV27 to TRBJ2-3; 7 nucleotides match TRBD2. V trimming: 5 bases; J trimming: 6 bases; junction bases outside the gene matches: 2. CDR3 length: 12 residues. CDR1 is MNHEY, CDR2 SMNVEV, per germline (reference sequence). The CDR3 loop reads CASSLSGDTQYF. The DNA for the CDR3 is TGTGCCAGCAGTCTTAGCGGGGATACGCAGTATTTT.

This clonotype was detected a few times. The V call is TRBV7-2, the J call TRBJ2-3; 9 positions agree with TRBD1. This CDR3 has 15 amino acids. V lost 3 bases to trimming and J lost 7 bases; unmatched junction nucleotides: 8. CDR1 and CDR2 (germline): SGHTA, FQGNSA. CDR3 region: CASSFTGGVSNTQYF. CDR3 nucleotide sequence: TGTGCCAGCAGCTTCACAGGGGGCGTATCAAATACGCAGTATTTT. Drawing the rest from reference TRBV7-2 and TRBJ2-3, the complete variable domain is GAGVSQSPSNKVTEKGKDVELRCDPISGHTALYWYRQSLGQGLEFLIYFQGNSAPDKSGLPSDRFSAERTGGSVSTLTIQRTQQEDSAVYLCASSFTGGVSNTQYFGPGTRLTVL.

This clonotype was counted many times. J is TRBJ1-5 and V is TRBV28; D is unresolved. Trimming cost V 4 bases and J 3 bases, with 13 bases left between them. CDR3 size: 15 residues. CDR1 and CDR2 (germline): MDHEN, SYDVKM. The CDR3 nucleotides read TGTGCCAGCAGTTCTCCGGGTGGGGTCAATCAGCCCCAGCATTTT. It codes for CASSSPGGVNQPQHF.

This clonotype has at least ten counts. V gene TRBV7-9 combines with J gene TRBJ2-1; D ambiguous. Trimming removed 7 bases from V and 9 bases from J, with 13 bases in between. CDR3 length equals 12 residues. Germline V CDR1 and CDR2: SEHNR, FQNEAQ (reference sequence). DNA of the CDR3: TGTGCCAGCAAAGGTTGGGCAAGTGAGCAGTTCTTC. This codes for CASKGWASEQFF.

The chain carries TRBV7-9 and TRBJ2-2; the D gene is possibly TRBD2 (6 bases). This CDR3 region has 16 residues. CDR1 and CDR2 from the germline V gene are SEHNR and FQNEAQ (reference sequence). The ends were cut back, 4 bases at V and 0 bases at J, with 12 bases in the middle. This chain's CDR3 is CASSSRTGANTGELFF. The CDR3 bases are TGTGCCAGCAGCTCCCGGACGGGGGCGAACACCGGGGAGCTGTTTTTT.

There are a few counts of this clonotype. The chain joins TRBV7-6 to TRBJ2-2, with TRBD2 identical over 8 bases. Germline CDR1 SGHVS, CDR2 FNYEAQ. The ends lost 8 bases at V and 1 base at J; junction bases unmatched: 6. The CDR3 contains 15 residues. The CDR3 coding sequence is TGTGCCAGCTTAACGGGGGGGAGGAACACCGGGGAGCTGTTTTTT. Protein product: CASLTGGRNTGELFF.

The chain is built from TRBV19 and TRBJ1-1; D may be TRBD1 (5 bases). This CDR3 comprises 14 residues. Germline CDR1 and CDR2: LNHDA and SQIVND (reference sequence). V lost 8 bases and J 4 bases, leaving 17 bases between the germline ends. CDR3 sequence (DNA): TGTGCCAGTGGGAGAGCGGACGGGGGCACTGAAGCTTTCTTT. Translated: CASGRADGGTEAFF. The whole variable domain, filled in from reference TRBV19 and TRBJ1-1, reads DGGITQSPKYLFRKEGQNVTLSCEQNLNHDAMYWYRQDPGQGLRLIYYSQIVNDFQKGDIAEGYSVSREKKESFPLTVTSAQKNPTAFYLCASGRADGGTEAFFGQGTRLTVV.